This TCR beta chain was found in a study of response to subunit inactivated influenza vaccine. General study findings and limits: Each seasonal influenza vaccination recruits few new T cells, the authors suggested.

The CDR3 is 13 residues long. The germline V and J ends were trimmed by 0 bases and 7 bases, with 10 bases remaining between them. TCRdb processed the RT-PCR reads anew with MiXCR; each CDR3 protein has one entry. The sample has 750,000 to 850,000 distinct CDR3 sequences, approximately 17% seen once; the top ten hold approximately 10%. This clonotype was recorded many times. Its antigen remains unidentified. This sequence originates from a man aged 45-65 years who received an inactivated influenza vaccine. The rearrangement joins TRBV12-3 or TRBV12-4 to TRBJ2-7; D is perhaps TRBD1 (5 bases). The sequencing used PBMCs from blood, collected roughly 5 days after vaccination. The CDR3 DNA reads TGTGCCAGCAGTTTAGCGGGGCATGGGGAGCAGTACTTC. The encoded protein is CASSLAGHGEQYF.